This entry lists 17 T cell receptor beta chains sequenced from one sample in a study of sequential checkpoint blockade in melanoma. Only in-frame clones appear in the TCRdb table, and some are missing; sequencing was by immunoSEQ multiplex PCR. The table includes around 22,000 clones, around 70% detected once. As for treatment: randomized to nivolumab then ipilimumab (arm A) or the reverse (arm B). This material consisted of CD8+ T cells sorted from blood (inferred from file names), taken from a patient given nivolumab and ipilimumab in sequence. The receptors shown here come from a human donor with melanoma.

The rearrangement uses TRBV6-4 and TRBJ1-1, with a possible D match to TRBD1 (5 bases). The CDR3 loop spans 13 amino acids. From germline, CDR1 is MRHNA and CDR2 SNTAGT. Deletions cut 2 bases from V and 1 base from J, with 5 bases between. The CDR3 sequence: CASSDRGNTEAFF. In nucleotides, the CDR3 is TGTGCCAGCAGTGACAGGGGGAACACTGAAGCTTTCTTT.

This clone was seen only once. This rearrangement joins TRBV19 to TRBJ2-7; 8 nucleotides align to TRBD1. Per germline, CDR1 LNHDA and CDR2 SQIVND (reference sequence). This CDR3 region has 15 residues. Trimming cost V 5 bases and J 2 bases; bases outside gene matches: 8. As DNA, the CDR3 is TGTGCCAGTAGTGCCGGGACAGGCTCTACCTACGAGCAGTACTTC. This gives the protein CASSAGTGSTYEQYF.

The chain uses TRBV5-1 and TRBJ2-5; TRBD1 agrees at 8 bases. V shed 0 bases and J 5 bases; nucleotides not matched to a gene: 9. In germline, CDR1 is SGHRS, CDR2 YFSETQ. This CDR3 contains 16 residues. CDR3 DNA: TGCGCCAGCAGCTTGGGGGTGACAGGGGTAATCGAGACCCAGTACTTC. Amino acid sequence: CASSLGVTGVIETQYF.

The rearrangement joins TRBV4-3 to TRBJ2-7; D is undetermined. The length of the CDR3 is 13 residues. Germline CDR1 is LGHNA and CDR2 is YSLEER. Deletions cut 0 bases from V and 3 bases from J, with 6 bases between. The CDR3, as DNA: TGCGCCAGCAGCCAAGAGTGGGGCTACGAGCAGTACGTC. Translated: CASSQEWGYEQYV.

This clone was found a few times. The genes are TRBV2 and TRBJ2-6, with a tentative D call TRBD2 (5 bases). The ends were cut back, 5 bases at V and 3 bases at J, with 11 bases in the middle. This CDR3 has 15 residues. CDR1 and CDR2 (germline): SNHLY, FYNNEI. CDR3 sequence reads: CASSYAEDGANVLTF. CDR3 sequence (DNA): TGTGCCAGCAGTTACGCGGAGGATGGGGCCAACGTCCTGACTTTC.

This clone was recorded only once. The rearrangement uses TRBV28 and TRBJ2-2, with TRBD1 matching 7 bases. CDR3 length: 16 amino acids. Germline trimming cut 5 bases from V and 5 bases from J; bases unmatched to any gene: 11. Germline CDR1 and CDR2: MDHEN and SYDVKM. CDR3 coding DNA: TGTGCCAGCAGTGGAGACAGGGCGATGGGGACCGGGGAGCTGTTTTTT. It is translated as CASSGDRAMGTGELFF.

This clone has more than one count but fewer than ten. CDR3 DNA sequence: TGTGCCAGCAGCTTCGGGAGGGACAACTATGGCTACACCTTC. Translation gives CASSFGRDNYGYTF. The chain links TRBV7-2 to TRBJ1-2; tentatively, D is TRBD1 (5 bases). CDR1 and CDR2 (germline): SGHTA, FQGNSA. V was trimmed by 3 bases and J by 2 bases, leaving 10 bases between them. The CDR3 consists of 14 residues.

The CDR3 spells CASSLRTGYEQYV. CDR3 bases: TGTGCCAGCAGTTTAAGGACAGGGTACGAGCAGTACGTC. The J gene is TRBJ2-7, the V gene TRBV28; 8 nucleotides align to TRBD1. The CDR3 contains 13 residues. Germline CDR1 is MDHEN and CDR2 is SYDVKM. The J segment lost 4 bases and the V segment lost 2 bases, leaving 1 base of the junction unmatched.

There are a few counts of this clone. The chain employs TRBV7-6 and TRBJ2-5; 7 nucleotides match TRBD1. V dropped 3 bases and J dropped 5; count of bases not matched to a gene: 3. CDR3 length: 13 amino acids. Germline V gene sequence: CDR1 SGHVS, CDR2 FNYEAQ. The CDR3 DNA reads as TGTGCCAGCAGCTTGACAGGGAGTGAGACCCAGTACTTC. Protein sequence: CASSLTGSETQYF.

The rearrangement joins TRBV2 to TRBJ2-7; 9 bases are a match to TRBD1. Germline V gives CDR1 SNHLY, CDR2 FYNNEI. The ends lost 6 bases at V and 2 bases at J; junction bases unmatched: 8. This CDR3 has 15 residues. The CDR3 nucleotides are TGTGCCAGCAGAGCCCGGACAGGGGCACCCTACGAGCAGTACGTC. Protein: CASRARTGAPYEQYV.

The chain carries TRBV6-5 and TRBJ2-3; 11 bases are shared with TRBD1. The CDR3 runs to 15 residues. Germline trimming cut 4 bases from V and 6 bases from J; bases unmatched to any gene: 6. Germline V CDR1 and CDR2: MNHEY, SVGAGI. Written as DNA, the CDR3 is TGTGCCAGCAGTTCATCCGGGACAGGGGGGGATACGCAGTATTTT. Protein product: CASSSSGTGGDTQYF.

This clone was seen a single time. The V gene is TRBV7-9, the J gene TRBJ1-1, with D uncertain. Germline CDR1 and CDR2: SEHNR and FQNEAQ (reference sequence). V was shortened by 6 bases and J by 4 bases, with 3 bases between the two germline ends. The CDR3 runs to 10 residues. CDR3 region: CASSLTEAFF. The CDR3 region has the DNA TGTGCCAGCAGTCTCACTGAAGCTTTCTTT.

This clone appeared once. The chain is built from TRBV14 and TRBJ2-5; perhaps TRBD2 as D (6 bases). With 4 bases removed from V and 3 bases from J, the gap between germline ends came to 9 bases. The CDR3 contains 13 residues. Germline assignment: CDR1 SGHDN and CDR2 FVKESK. In nucleotides, the CDR3 is TGTGCCAGCAGCCGCGGCGGGGAAGAGACCCAGTACTTC. Translating gives CASSRGGEETQYF.

CDR3 in amino acids: CASSPRQNPSYEQYF. In DNA form, the CDR3 reads TGTGCCAGCAGCCCTCGACAGAATCCCTCCTACGAGCAGTACTTC. The chain carries TRBV7-6 and TRBJ2-7, with a tentative D call TRBD1 (5 bases). The germline V gene encodes CDR1 SGHVS and CDR2 FNYEAQ. This CDR3 region has 15 residues. V gave up 5 bases and J gave up 0 bases, with 14 bases separating them.

CDR3 coding DNA: TGTGCCAGCAGCTTAGGACAGGGGGCTCTAGATGGCTACACCTTC. This translates into CASSLGQGALDGYTF. This chain uses TRBV7-9 with TRBJ1-2, with 10 bases lining up with TRBD1. This CDR3 is 15 amino acids long. Germline values: CDR1 SEHNR, CDR2 FQNEAQ (reference sequence). J lost 6 bases, V lost 1 base, and 5 bases had no gene match.

The chain has TRBV29-1 and TRBJ2-6, with TRBD1 matching 12 bases. The CDR3 runs to 17 residues. V shed 3 bases, J shed 4 bases, and the junction held 7 bases outside the gene matches. The germline gives CDR1 SQVTM, CDR2 ANQGSEA. CDR3: CSVDEGQGARGANVLTF. DNA for the CDR3: TGCAGCGTTGATGAGGGACAGGGGGCGCGCGGGGCCAACGTCCTGACTTTC.

The rearrangement joins TRBV7-8 to TRBJ2-7; 11 nucleotides align to TRBD2. V gave up 1 base and J gave up 5 bases; unmatched junction bases: 10. CDR3 length: 17 amino acids. In germline, CDR1 is SGHVS, CDR2 FQNEAQ. The CDR3 sequence: CASSLGLAGGRNNEQYF. DNA for the CDR3: TGTGCCAGCAGCTTAGGGTTAGCGGGGGGGCGGAACAACGAGCAGTACTTC.